The 4 T cell receptor beta chains given below trace back to one sample, sequenced in a study of blood T cells in healthy people across ages. For the second PCR, which ran for about 7 to 12 cycles, a sample-barcoded 5' primer and a J-beta primer mix were used. TCRdb ran MiXCR on the 5' RACE reads and lists one entry per CDR3 protein. The table records nearly 800,000 distinct CDR3 sequences, about 25% of them present only once. These same data were also listed under a study on T cells of mothers and their children.

The specimen was blood. The receptors shown here come from a boy aged 5-17 years in good health.

This rearrangement joins TRBV5-1 to TRBJ2-5; the D gene is possibly TRBD1 (5 bases). The DNA end is more similar to TRBJ2-7, so the J call may be wrong. This CDR3 has 13 amino acids. CDR1 is SGHRS and CDR2 is YFSETQ in the germline V gene. The CDR3 nucleotides are TGCGCCAGCATGGAACAGGACGGCTACGAGCAGTACTTC. As protein: CASMEQDGYEQYF.

This clonotype was seen a few times. In this CDR3 the conserved last residue, phenylalanine or tryptophan, is missing, so a read error is likely. The J gene is TRBJ2-1, the V gene TRBV5-1, with 7 bases fitting TRBD1. The DNA end lines up better with TRBJ2-7; the J call may be wrong. This CDR3 comprises 12 residues. Looked up from germline, CDR1 is SGHRS and CDR2 is YFSETQ. For the CDR3, the DNA is TGCGCCAGCGCAGGGGGTGAGGGCGAGCAGTACCTC. Protein: CASAGGEGEQYL.

This clonotype has more than one count but fewer than ten. The chain carries TRBV7-2 and TRBJ1-4; D uncertain. CDR1 and CDR2 (germline): SGHTA, FQGNSA. Trimming pared 5 bases from V and 5 bases from J, leaving 9 bases between. This CDR3 spans 13 amino acids. CDR3 protein: CASSRSVNEKLFF. In DNA, the CDR3 is TGTGCCAGCAGCCGGAGTGTAAATGAAAAACTGTTTTTT.

The rearrangement uses TRBV20-1 and TRBJ1-4; D is perhaps TRBD1 (5 bases). The CDR3 totals 13 residues. Trimming removed 5 bases at V and 8 bases at J, with 15 bases between. Germline loops: CDR1 DFQATT, CDR2 SNEGSKA (reference sequence). The CDR3 is CSAAGTGLEKLFF. Here the CDR3 DNA reads TGCAGTGCTGCCGGGACGGGACTAGAAAAACTGTTTTTT.